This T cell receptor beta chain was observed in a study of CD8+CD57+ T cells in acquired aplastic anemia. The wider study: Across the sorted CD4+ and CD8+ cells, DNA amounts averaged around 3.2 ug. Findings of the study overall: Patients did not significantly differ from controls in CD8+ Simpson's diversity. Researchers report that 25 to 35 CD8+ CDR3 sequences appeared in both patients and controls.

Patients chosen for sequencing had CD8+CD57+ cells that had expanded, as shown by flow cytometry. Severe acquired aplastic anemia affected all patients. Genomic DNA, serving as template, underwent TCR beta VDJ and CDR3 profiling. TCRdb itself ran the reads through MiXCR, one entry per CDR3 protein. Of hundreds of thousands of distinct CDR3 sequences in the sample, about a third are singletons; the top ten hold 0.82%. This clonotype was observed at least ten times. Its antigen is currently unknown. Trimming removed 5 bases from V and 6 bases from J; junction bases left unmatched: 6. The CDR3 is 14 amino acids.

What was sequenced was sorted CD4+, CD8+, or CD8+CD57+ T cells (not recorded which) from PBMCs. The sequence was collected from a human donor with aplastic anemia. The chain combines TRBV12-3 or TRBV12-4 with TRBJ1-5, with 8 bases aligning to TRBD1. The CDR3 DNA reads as TGTGCCAGCAGTCTGACAGGGGCGGTTCAGCCCCAGCATTTT. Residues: CASSLTGAVQPQHF.